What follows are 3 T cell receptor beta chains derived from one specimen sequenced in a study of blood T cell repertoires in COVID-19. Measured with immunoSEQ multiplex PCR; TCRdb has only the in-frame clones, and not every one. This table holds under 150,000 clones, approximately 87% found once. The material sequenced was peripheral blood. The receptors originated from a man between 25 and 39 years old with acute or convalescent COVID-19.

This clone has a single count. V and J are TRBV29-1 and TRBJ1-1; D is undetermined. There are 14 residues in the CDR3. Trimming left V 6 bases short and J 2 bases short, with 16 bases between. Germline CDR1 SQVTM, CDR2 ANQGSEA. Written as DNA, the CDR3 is TGCAGCGTAGGACTGAGGAGCCCAAACACTGAAGCTTTCTTT. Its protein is CSVGLRSPNTEAFF.

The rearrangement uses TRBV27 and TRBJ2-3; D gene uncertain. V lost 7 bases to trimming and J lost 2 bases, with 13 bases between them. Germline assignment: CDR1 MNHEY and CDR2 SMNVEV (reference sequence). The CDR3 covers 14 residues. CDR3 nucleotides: TGTGCCAGCAAAGTGGGCAGTTCCACAGATACGCAGTATTTT. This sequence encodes CASKVGSSTDTQYF.

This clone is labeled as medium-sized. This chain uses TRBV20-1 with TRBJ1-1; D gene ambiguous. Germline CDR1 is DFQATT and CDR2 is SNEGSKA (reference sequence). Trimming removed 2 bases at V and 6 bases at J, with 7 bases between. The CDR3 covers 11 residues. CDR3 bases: TGCAGTGCTAGAAAATCCTCTGAAGCTTTCTTT. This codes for CSARKSSEAFF.